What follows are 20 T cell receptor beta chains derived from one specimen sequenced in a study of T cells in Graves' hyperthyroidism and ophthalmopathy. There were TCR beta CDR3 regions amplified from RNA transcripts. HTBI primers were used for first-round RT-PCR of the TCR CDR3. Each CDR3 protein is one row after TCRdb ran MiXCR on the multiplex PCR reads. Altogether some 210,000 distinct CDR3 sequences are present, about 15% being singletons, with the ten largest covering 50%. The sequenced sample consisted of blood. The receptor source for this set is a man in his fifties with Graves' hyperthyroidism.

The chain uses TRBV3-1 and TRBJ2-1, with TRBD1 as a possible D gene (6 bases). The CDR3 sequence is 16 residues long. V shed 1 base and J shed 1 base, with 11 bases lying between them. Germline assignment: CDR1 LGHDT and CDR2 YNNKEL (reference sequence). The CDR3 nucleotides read TGTGCCAGCAGCCAAGCTGGGACATCGTCCTACAATGAGCAGTTCTTC. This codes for CASSQAGTSSYNEQFF.

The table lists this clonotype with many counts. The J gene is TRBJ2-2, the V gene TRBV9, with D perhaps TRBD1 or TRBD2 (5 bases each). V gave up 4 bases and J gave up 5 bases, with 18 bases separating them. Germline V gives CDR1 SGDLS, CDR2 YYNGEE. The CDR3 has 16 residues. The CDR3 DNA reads TGTGCCAGCAGCAACAGCCCGGGACCTCCGACCGGGGAGCTGTTTTTT. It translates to CASSNSPGPPTGELFF.

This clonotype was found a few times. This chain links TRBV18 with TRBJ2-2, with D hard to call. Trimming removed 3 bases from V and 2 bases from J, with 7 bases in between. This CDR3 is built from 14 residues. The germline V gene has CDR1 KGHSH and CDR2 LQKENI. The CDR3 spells CASSPNLNTGELFF. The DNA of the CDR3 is TGTGCCAGCTCACCGAACCTAAACACCGGGGAGCTGTTTTTT.

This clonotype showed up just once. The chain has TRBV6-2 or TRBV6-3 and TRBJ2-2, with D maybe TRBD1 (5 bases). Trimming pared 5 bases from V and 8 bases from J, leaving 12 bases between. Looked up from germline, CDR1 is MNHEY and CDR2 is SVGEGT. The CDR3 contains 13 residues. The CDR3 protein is CASSVQDSGELFF. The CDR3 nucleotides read TGTGCCAGCAGTGTACAGGATAGTGGGGAGCTGTTTTTT.

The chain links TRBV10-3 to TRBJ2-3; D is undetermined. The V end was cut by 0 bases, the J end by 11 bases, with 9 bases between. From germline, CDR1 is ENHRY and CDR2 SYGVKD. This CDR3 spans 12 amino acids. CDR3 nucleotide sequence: TGTGCCATCAGTGAGTCGATGGCAGGGCAGTATTTT. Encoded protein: CAISESMAGQYF.

CDR3 amino acids: CASSQGQSYGNTIYF. As DNA, the CDR3 is TGTGCCAGCTCACAAGGACAGTCTTATGGAAACACCATATATTTT. V gene TRBV18 combines with J gene TRBJ1-3, with a tentative D call TRBD1 (6 bases). V was pared by 4 bases and J by 3 bases, with 13 bases between. Per the germline V gene, CDR1 is KGHSH and CDR2 is LQKENI. The CDR3 is 15 amino acids.

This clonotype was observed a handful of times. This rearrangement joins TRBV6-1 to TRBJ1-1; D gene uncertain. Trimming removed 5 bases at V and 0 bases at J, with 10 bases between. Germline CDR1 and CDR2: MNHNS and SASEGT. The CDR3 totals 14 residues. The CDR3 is CASSRAIVNTEAFF. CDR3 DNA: TGTGCCAGCAGTCGCGCGATAGTGAACACTGAAGCTTTCTTT.

The CDR3 loop is CAISEGGQLNQPQHF. DNA for the CDR3: TGTGCCATCAGTGAGGGGGGTCAGCTGAATCAGCCCCAGCATTTT. V usage is TRBV10-3 and J usage is TRBJ1-5, with D possibly matching TRBD1 (5 bases). Trimming pared 2 bases from V and 4 bases from J, leaving 12 bases between. This CDR3 spans 15 amino acids. From germline, CDR1 is ENHRY and CDR2 SYGVKD.

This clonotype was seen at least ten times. The CDR3 nucleotides read TGTGCCAGCCGAGGAGTTACCGAGCAGTACTTC. This codes for CASRGVTEQYF. The chain has TRBV6-1 and TRBJ2-7, with D hard to call. V was pared by 8 bases and J by 6 bases, with 11 bases between. This CDR3 comprises 11 residues. Germline V gene lookup returns CDR1 MNHNS and CDR2 SASEGT.

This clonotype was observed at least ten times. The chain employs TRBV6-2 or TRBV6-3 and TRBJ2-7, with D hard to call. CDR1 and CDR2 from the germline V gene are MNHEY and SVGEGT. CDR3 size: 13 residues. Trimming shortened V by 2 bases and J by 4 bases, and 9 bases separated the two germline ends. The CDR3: CASSYHGFYEQYF. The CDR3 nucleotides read TGTGCCAGCAGTTACCACGGATTTTACGAGCAGTACTTC.

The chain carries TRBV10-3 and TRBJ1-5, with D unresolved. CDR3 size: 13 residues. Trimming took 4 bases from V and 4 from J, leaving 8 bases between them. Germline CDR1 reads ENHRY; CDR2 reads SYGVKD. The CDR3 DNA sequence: TGTGCCATCAGTGGTAGCACAAATCAGCCCCAGCATTTT. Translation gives CAISGSTNQPQHF.

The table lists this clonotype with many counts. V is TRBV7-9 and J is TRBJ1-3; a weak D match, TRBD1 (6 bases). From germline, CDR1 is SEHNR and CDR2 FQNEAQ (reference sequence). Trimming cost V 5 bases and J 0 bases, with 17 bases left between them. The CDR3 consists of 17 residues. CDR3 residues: CASSLPQGPFSGNTIYF. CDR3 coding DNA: TGTGCCAGCAGCCTTCCCCAGGGGCCTTTCTCTGGAAACACCATATATTTT. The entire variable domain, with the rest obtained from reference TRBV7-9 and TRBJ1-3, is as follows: DTGVSQNPRHKITKRGQNVTFRCDPISEHNRLYWYRQTLGQGPEFLTYFQNEAQLEKSRLLSDRFSAERPKGSFSTLEIQRTEQGDSAMYLCASSLPQGPFSGNTIYFGEGSWLTVV.

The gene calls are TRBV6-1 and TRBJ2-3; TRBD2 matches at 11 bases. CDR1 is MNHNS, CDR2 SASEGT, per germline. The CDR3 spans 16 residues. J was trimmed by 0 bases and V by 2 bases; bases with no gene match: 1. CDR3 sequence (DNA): TGTGCCAGCAGTGAATGGACTAGCGGGAGCACAGATACGCAGTATTTT. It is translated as CASSEWTSGSTDTQYF.

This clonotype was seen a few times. CDR3 region: CASSLQGQGFGPQHF. CDR3 bases: TGTGCCAGCAGTTTACAAGGTCAGGGTTTTGGGCCCCAGCATTTT. The V and J genes are TRBV12-3 or TRBV12-4 and TRBJ1-5; TRBD1 is a possible D gene (5 bases). Trimming pared 2 bases from V and 9 bases from J, leaving 17 bases between. This CDR3 comprises 15 residues.

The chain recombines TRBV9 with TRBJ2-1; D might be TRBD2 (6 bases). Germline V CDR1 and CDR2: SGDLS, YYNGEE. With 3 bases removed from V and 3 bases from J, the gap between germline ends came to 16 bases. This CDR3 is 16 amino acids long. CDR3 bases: TGTGCCAGCAGCGGTAGTTTACTAGCCGACTACAATGAGCAGTTCTTC. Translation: CASSGSLLADYNEQFF.

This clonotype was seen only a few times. The DNA for the CDR3 is TGTGCCAGCAGTGATCTAGGGAGCTCCTACAATGAGCAGTTCTTC. Its protein is CASSDLGSSYNEQFF. The J gene is TRBJ2-1, the V gene TRBV6-1, with D perhaps matching TRBD2 (5 bases). CDR1 is MNHNS and CDR2 is SASEGT in the germline V gene. This CDR3 has 15 residues. With 3 bases removed from V and 0 bases from J, the gap between germline ends came to 9 bases.

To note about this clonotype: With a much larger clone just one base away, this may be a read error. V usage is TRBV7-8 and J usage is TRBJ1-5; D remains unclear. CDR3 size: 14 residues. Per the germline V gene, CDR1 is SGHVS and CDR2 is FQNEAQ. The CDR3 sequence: CASGLGGHYQPQHF. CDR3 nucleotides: TGTGCCAGCGGCTTAGGAGGGCACTATCAGCCCCAGCATTTT.

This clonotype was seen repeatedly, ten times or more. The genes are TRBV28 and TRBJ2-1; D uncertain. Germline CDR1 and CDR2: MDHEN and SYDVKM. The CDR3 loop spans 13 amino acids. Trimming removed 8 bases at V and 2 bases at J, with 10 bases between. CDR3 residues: CASGDTTYNEQFF. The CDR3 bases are TGTGCCAGCGGCGACACAACCTACAATGAGCAGTTCTTC.

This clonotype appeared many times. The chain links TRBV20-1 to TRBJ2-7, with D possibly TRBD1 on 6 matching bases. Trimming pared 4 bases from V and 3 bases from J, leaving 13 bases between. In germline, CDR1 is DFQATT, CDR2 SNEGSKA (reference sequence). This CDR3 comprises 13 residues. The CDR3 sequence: CSAKMQGIYEQYF. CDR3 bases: TGCAGTGCTAAGATGCAGGGGATCTACGAGCAGTACTTC.

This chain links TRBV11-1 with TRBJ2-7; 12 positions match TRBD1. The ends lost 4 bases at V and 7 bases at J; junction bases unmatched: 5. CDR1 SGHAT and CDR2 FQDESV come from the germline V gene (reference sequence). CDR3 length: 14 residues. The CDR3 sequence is CASSSGQGAGEQYF. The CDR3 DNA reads TGTGCCAGCAGCTCGGGACAGGGGGCGGGGGAGCAGTACTTC.